This T cell receptor (beta chain) was captured in a study of shared clonotypes between healthy human individuals. CDR3 length equals 14 residues. Trimming removed 4 bases from V and 2 bases from J; junction bases left unmatched: 2. The germline CDR1 and CDR2 sequences are SGHRS and YFSETQ. Profiled with immunoSEQ multiplex PCR; TCRdb holds only in-frame clones, not every one. The sample gives roughly 1,100,000 clones, approximately 72% of which show up once; approximately 1.5% is in the top ten. The sample comprised memory CD4+ T cells sorted from blood. Subset of the sample: CD45RA-negative fraction. This clonotype was obtained from a man younger than 35 in good health. This sequence joins TRBV5-1 and TRBJ1-5; 8 bases are shared with TRBD1. The CDR3 sequence is CASSDRGGNQPQHF. The CDR3 DNA reads TGCGCCAGCAGCGACAGGGGTGGCAATCAGCCCCAGCATTTT.